One T cell receptor (beta chain) is described in this entry. The antigen remains unidentified. Using immunoSEQ multiplex PCR, the repertoire was profiled, and TCRdb retains in-frame clones only, with some absent. The repertoire includes some 62,000 clones, 83% of them detected once, and 3.5% to 4% sits in the top ten. The sample belongs to a study of a mutant IDH1 vaccine in newly diagnosed glioma. The overall study: First vaccine doses came 4-6 weeks after radiotherapy alone, or with temozolomide cycles.

J gave up 7 bases and V 5 bases, and 8 bases lay outside the gene matches. Germline values: CDR1 SEHNR, CDR2 FQNEAQ (reference sequence). This CDR3 has 15 residues. Regarding time point: week 47, end of study. The study gave 300 ug of mutant IDH1 20-mer peptide per vaccine dose, with topical imiquimod. This TCR was sampled from a man under 40 with glioma. The material sequenced was PBMCs, taken from a glioma patient whose treatment included an IDH1 peptide vaccine. The chain uses TRBV7-9 and TRBJ2-3; 11 bases match TRBD2. CDR3 bases: TGTGCCAGCAGCCTAACTAGCGGGGGAGCGAATACGCAGTATTTT. This translates into CASSLTSGGANTQYF.